One and the same sample provided the 4 T cell receptor beta chains below, sequenced in a study of shared clonotypes between healthy human individuals. Assay: immunoSEQ multiplex PCR; the TCRdb copy retains only in-frame clones and omits some. The data contain roughly 1,500,000 clones, approximately 98% of them singletons. Specimen: naive CD4+ T cells sorted from blood. Subset described: CD45RA+ positively selected. These receptors were obtained from a man aged 25-45 years in good health.

This clone is a singleton in its sample. The CDR3 loop reads CATKEGGMLPGQYF. The CDR3 bases are TGTGCCACCAAGGAAGGCGGCATGCTCCCGGGGCAGTATTTT. V usage is TRBV15 and J usage is TRBJ2-3; D uncertain. Deletions cut 7 bases from V and 11 bases from J, with 22 bases between. The CDR3 is 14 amino acids. CDR1 and CDR2 from the germline V gene are LNHNV and YYDKDF (reference sequence).

As regards this clone: Other nucleotide sequences from this sample produce the same CDR3. The chain uses TRBV28 and TRBJ1-5, with D uncertain. The V end lost 8 bases, the J end lost 2 bases, and 10 bases lay between the germline ends. The CDR3 runs to 13 residues. From germline, CDR1 is MDHEN and CDR2 SYDVKM. The CDR3 DNA is TGTGCCAGCCGTGGAGGAGGCAATCAGCCCCAGCATTTT. Residues: CASRGGGNQPQHF.

This chain uses TRBV27 with TRBJ2-1; no firm D call. With 7 bases removed from V and 6 bases from J, the gap between germline ends came to 19 bases. CDR1 and CDR2 from the germline V gene are MNHEY and SMNVEV (reference sequence). This CDR3 region has 15 residues. The CDR3 region has the DNA TGTGCCAGCACAAGTTTTTTGGGATTTAGCAATGAGCAGTTCTTC. Protein: CASTSFLGFSNEQFF.

The rearrangement links TRBV5-6 to TRBJ1-5; 10 bases agree with TRBD1. The V gene's germline CDR1 is SGHDT and CDR2 YYEEEE. The CDR3 is 14 amino acids. V shed 4 bases, J shed 6 bases, and the junction held 4 bases outside the gene matches. The CDR3 nucleotides read TGTGCCAGCAGCAGACAGGGGGCGGGTCAGCCCCAGCATTTT. Encoded protein: CASSRQGAGQPQHF.